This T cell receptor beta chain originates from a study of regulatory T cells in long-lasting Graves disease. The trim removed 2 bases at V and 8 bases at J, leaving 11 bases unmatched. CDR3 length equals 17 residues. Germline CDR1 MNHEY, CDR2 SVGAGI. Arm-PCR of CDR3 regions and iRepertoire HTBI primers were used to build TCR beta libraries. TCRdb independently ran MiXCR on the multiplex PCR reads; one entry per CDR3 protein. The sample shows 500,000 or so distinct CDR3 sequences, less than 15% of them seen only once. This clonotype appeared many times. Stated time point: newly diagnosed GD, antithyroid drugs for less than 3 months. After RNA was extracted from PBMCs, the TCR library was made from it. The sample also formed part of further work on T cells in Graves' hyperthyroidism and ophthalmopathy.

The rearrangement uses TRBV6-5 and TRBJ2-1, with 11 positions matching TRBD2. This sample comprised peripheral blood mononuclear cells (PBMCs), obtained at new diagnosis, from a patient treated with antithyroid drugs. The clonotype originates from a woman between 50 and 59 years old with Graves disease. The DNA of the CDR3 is TGTGCCAGCAGTTACCAACCGACTAGCGGGATGAGGGATGAGCAGTTCTTC. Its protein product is CASSYQPTSGMRDEQFF.